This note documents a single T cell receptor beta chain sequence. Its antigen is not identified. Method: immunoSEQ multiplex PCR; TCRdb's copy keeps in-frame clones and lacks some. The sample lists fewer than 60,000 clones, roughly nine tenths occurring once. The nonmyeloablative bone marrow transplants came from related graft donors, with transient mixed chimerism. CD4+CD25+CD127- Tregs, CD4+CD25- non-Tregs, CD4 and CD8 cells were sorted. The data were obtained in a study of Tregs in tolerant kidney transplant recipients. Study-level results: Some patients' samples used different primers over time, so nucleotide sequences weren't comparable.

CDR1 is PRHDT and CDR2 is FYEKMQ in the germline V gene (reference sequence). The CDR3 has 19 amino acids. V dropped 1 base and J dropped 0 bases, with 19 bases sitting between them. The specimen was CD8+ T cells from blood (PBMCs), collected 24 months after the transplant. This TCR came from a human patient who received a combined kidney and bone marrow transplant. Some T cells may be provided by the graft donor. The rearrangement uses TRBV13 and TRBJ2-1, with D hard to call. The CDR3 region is CASSLVRNPTMSSYNEQFF. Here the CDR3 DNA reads TGTGCCAGCAGCTTAGTTCGGAATCCAACTATGAGCTCCTACAATGAGCAGTTCTTC. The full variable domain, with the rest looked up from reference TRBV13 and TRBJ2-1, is AAGVIQSPRHLIKEKRETATLKCYPIPRHDTVYWYQQGPGQDPQFLISFYEKMQSDKGSIPDRFSAQQFSDYHSELNMSSLELGDSALYFCASSLVRNPTMSSYNEQFFGPGTRLTVL.